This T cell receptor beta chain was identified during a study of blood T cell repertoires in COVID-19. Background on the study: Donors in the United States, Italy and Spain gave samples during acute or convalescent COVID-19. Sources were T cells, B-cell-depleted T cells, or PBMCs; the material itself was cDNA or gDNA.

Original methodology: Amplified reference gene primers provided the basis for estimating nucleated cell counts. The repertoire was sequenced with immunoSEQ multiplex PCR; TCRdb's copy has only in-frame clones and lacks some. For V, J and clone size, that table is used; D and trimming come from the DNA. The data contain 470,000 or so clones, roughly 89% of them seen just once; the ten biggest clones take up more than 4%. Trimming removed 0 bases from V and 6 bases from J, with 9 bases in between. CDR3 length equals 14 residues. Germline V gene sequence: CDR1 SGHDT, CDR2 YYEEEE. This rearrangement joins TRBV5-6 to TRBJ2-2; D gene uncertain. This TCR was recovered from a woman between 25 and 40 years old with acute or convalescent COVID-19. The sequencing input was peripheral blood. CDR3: CASSLALGAGELFF. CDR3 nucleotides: TGTGCCAGCAGCTTGGCCCTGGGCGCCGGGGAGCTGTTTTTT.